This is a list of T cell receptor beta chains from one sample in a study of T cell responses to AZD1222 COVID-19 vaccine. Clones were read by immunoSEQ multiplex PCR, and TCRdb kept only the in-frame ones, dropping some. There are 200,000 or so clones in the sample; 70% to 90% occur only once, and approximately 7.7% lies in the top ten. This sample comprised peripheral blood, obtained on day 0 of AZD1222 vaccination. These receptors were collected from an adult in good health. Both conserved end residues are part of each CDR3. D genes are given only for firm matches. Clone size is given for some rows only: seen once, a few or many times, or a class if the clone is expanded.

D gene: TRBD1
V gene: TRBV7-3
clone size: NA
J gene: TRBJ2-2
CDR3 DNA: TGTGCCAGCAGCTTAGGCGGGACAGGGTCCTCCGGGGAGCTGTTTTTT
CDR3 protein: CASSLGGTGSSGELFF

D gene: TRBD1
V gene: TRBV19
clone size: NA
J gene: TRBJ2-1
CDR3 DNA: TGTGCCAGTAGTATAGAAAGGACAGGGAGCAATGAGCAGTTCTTC
CDR3 protein: CASSIERTGSNEQFF

D gene: TRBD2
V gene: TRBV3-1/TRBV3-2
clone size: NA
J gene: TRBJ2-3
CDR3 DNA: TGTGCCAGCAGCCTTCTAGCGGGCACAGATACGCAGTATTTT
CDR3 protein: CASSLLAGTDTQYF

D gene: NA
V gene: TRBV27
clone size: NA
J gene: TRBJ2-5
CDR3 DNA: TGTGCCAGCACGATAGGACAAGAGACCCAGTACTTC
CDR3 protein: CASTIGQETQYF

D gene: NA
V gene: TRBV2
clone size: NA
J gene: TRBJ1-1
CDR3 DNA: TGTGCCAGCGCCCTTCGGGGAGAGGGTGAAGCTTTCTTT
CDR3 protein: CASALRGEGEAFF

D gene: NA
V gene: TRBV7-8
clone size: few
J gene: TRBJ1-2
CDR3 DNA: TGTGCCAGCAGCCCCGGAGGGGCGTTGGGATACACCTTC
CDR3 protein: CASSPGGALGYTF

D gene: NA
V gene: TRBV13
clone size: NA
J gene: TRBJ1-2
CDR3 DNA: TGTGCCAGCAGCTTAGGCCTGTTTGACTATGGCTACACCTTC
CDR3 protein: CASSLGLFDYGYTF

D gene: NA
V gene: TRBV5-1
clone size: NA
J gene: TRBJ2-7
CDR3 DNA: TGCGCCAGCAGCGTCCGACCGGGGGCAGGTGGGAACGAGCAGTACTTC
CDR3 protein: CASSVRPGAGGNEQYF

D gene: NA
V gene: TRBV19
clone size: NA
J gene: TRBJ1-4
CDR3 DNA: TGTGCCAGTAGTATAACGCGCTCAACTAATGAAAAACTGTTTTTT
CDR3 protein: CASSITRSTNEKLFF

D gene: NA
V gene: TRBV7-9
clone size: NA
J gene: TRBJ2-5
CDR3 DNA: TGTGCCAGCAGCTTAGATACAGGGAGGAAGGAAGAGACCCAGTACTTC
CDR3 protein: CASSLDTGRKEETQYF

D gene: NA
V gene: TRBV11-2
clone size: NA
J gene: TRBJ2-7
CDR3 DNA: TGTGCCAGCAGCTTAGACAGGGACAACGAGCAGTACTTC
CDR3 protein: CASSLDRDNEQYF

D gene: TRBD1
V gene: TRBV6-5
clone size: NA
J gene: TRBJ1-5
CDR3 DNA: TGTGCCAGTAGGGGGCTTGGCAATCAGCCCCAGCATTTT
CDR3 protein: CASRGLGNQPQHF

D gene: NA
V gene: TRBV2
clone size: NA
J gene: TRBJ2-6
CDR3 DNA: TGTGCCAGCAGTAACGACAACTCTGGGGCCAACGTCCTGACTTTC
CDR3 protein: CASSNDNSGANVLTF

D gene: NA
V gene: TRBV7-9
clone size: NA
J gene: TRBJ1-2
CDR3 DNA: TGTGCCAGCAGCCCGGGGGACTTTGGCTACACCTTC
CDR3 protein: CASSPGDFGYTF

D gene: NA
V gene: TRBV19
clone size: NA
J gene: TRBJ1-1
CDR3 DNA: TGTGCCAGTAGTATTGGACAGATCATGAACACTGAAGCTTTCTTT
CDR3 protein: CASSIGQIMNTEAFF

D gene: NA
V gene: TRBV5-4
clone size: NA
J gene: TRBJ2-5
CDR3 DNA: TGTGCCAGCAGCTTTGGGTCGGGGCCCCAAGAGACCCAGTACTTC
CDR3 protein: CASSFGSGPQETQYF

D gene: NA
V gene: TRBV28
clone size: NA
J gene: TRBJ2-5
CDR3 DNA: TGTGCCAGCTCCCTGGGCAGTGCCAGAGAGACCCAGTACTTC
CDR3 protein: CASSLGSARETQYF

D gene: NA
V gene: TRBV6-4
clone size: NA
J gene: TRBJ2-2
CDR3 DNA: TGTGCCAGCAGTGGAACGGGGGAAAACACCGGGGAGCTGTTTTTT
CDR3 protein: CASSGTGENTGELFF

D gene: TRBD1
V gene: TRBV9
clone size: NA
J gene: TRBJ1-2
CDR3 DNA: TGTGCCAGCAGCTCAGGACAGGGTAGAAACTATGGCTACACCTTC
CDR3 protein: CASSSGQGRNYGYTF

D gene: NA
V gene: TRBV7-9
clone size: NA
J gene: TRBJ2-1
CDR3 DNA: TGTGCCAGCAGCTTAGAACCCTATGAGCAGTTCTTC
CDR3 protein: CASSLEPYEQFF

D gene: NA
V gene: TRBV6-5
clone size: NA
J gene: TRBJ1-1
CDR3 DNA: TGTGCCAGCAGTCAAACAGGGCAAGAAGCTTTCTTT
CDR3 protein: CASSQTGQEAFF

D gene: NA
V gene: TRBV6-4
clone size: NA
J gene: TRBJ2-7
CDR3 DNA: TGTGCCAGCAGTGACTCCTACGAGCAGTACTTC
CDR3 protein: CASSDSYEQYF

D gene: NA
V gene: TRBV21-1
clone size: NA
J gene: TRBJ2-1
CDR3 DNA: TGTGCCAGCAGCGGAGGGCCCCCCTGGCGGGGGAGCAATGAGCAGTTCTTC
CDR3 protein: CASSGGPPWRGSNEQFF

D gene: TRBD1
V gene: TRBV5-6
clone size: NA
J gene: TRBJ2-2
CDR3 DNA: TGTGCCAGCAGCCTACCGGGACAGGGGCCCGGGGAGCTGTTTTTT
CDR3 protein: CASSLPGQGPGELFF

D gene: NA
V gene: TRBV3-1/TRBV3-2
clone size: NA
J gene: TRBJ1-2
CDR3 DNA: TGTGCCAGCAGCCAAGGGGCCCACTATGGCTACACCTTC
CDR3 protein: CASSQGAHYGYTF

D gene: NA
V gene: TRBV7-9
clone size: NA
J gene: TRBJ1-1
CDR3 DNA: TGTGCCAGCAGCCTCCGCGGGAACTTGAACACTGAAGCTTTCTTT
CDR3 protein: CASSLRGNLNTEAFF

D gene: NA
V gene: TRBV6-5
clone size: NA
J gene: TRBJ2-3
CDR3 DNA: TGTGCCAGCAGCCCCCCCGCAGATACGCAGTATTTT
CDR3 protein: CASSPPADTQYF

D gene: TRBD2
V gene: TRBV3-1/TRBV3-2
clone size: once
J gene: TRBJ2-1
CDR3 DNA: TGTGCCAGCAGCCATACTAGCGGGGGAATCCAAAATGAGCAGTTCTTC
CDR3 protein: CASSHTSGGIQNEQFF

D gene: TRBD1
V gene: TRBV7-2
clone size: NA
J gene: TRBJ1-1
CDR3 DNA: TGTGCCAGCAGCGGGTGGACAGGGGGCTTCCCTGAAGCTTTCTTT
CDR3 protein: CASSGWTGGFPEAFF

D gene: NA
V gene: TRBV4-1
clone size: once
J gene: TRBJ2-3
CDR3 DNA: TGCGCCAGCAGCGGGGGGTTGAGCACAGATACGCAGTATTTT
CDR3 protein: CASSGGLSTDTQYF

D gene: NA
V gene: TRBV9
clone size: NA
J gene: TRBJ1-6
CDR3 DNA: TGTGCCAGCAGCCAGACAAACTATAATTCACCCCTCCACTTT
CDR3 protein: CASSQTNYNSPLHF

D gene: NA
V gene: TRBV20-1
clone size: NA
J gene: TRBJ1-5
CDR3 DNA: TGCAGTGCTAGTAGGGGGGTCAATCAGCCCCAGCATTTT
CDR3 protein: CSASRGVNQPQHF

D gene: TRBD1
V gene: TRBV15
clone size: NA
J gene: TRBJ1-3
CDR3 DNA: TGTGCCACCAGCAGGGACAGGGGTGGAAACACCATATATTTT
CDR3 protein: CATSRDRGGNTIYF

D gene: TRBD1
V gene: TRBV7-6
clone size: NA
J gene: TRBJ1-1
CDR3 DNA: TGTGCCAGCAGCTTAGCCTGGACAGGGAACACTGAAGCTTTCTTT
CDR3 protein: CASSLAWTGNTEAFF

D gene: NA
V gene: TRBV11-3
clone size: NA
J gene: TRBJ2-7
CDR3 DNA: TGTGCCAGCAGCTTAGGGGGCGGCATCGACGAGCAGTACTTC
CDR3 protein: CASSLGGGIDEQYF

D gene: TRBD1
V gene: TRBV5-1
clone size: NA
J gene: TRBJ2-7
CDR3 DNA: TGCGCCAGCAGCTTTGACTCCCCCAGACAGGGTTCCTACGAGCAGTACTTC
CDR3 protein: CASSFDSPRQGSYEQYF

D gene: NA
V gene: TRBV5-8
clone size: once
J gene: TRBJ2-2
CDR3 DNA: TGTGCCAGCAGCCACAGGGGGGGACCGAACACCGGGGAGCTGTTTTTT
CDR3 protein: CASSHRGGPNTGELFF

D gene: NA
V gene: TRBV3-1/TRBV3-2
clone size: NA
J gene: TRBJ1-2
CDR3 DNA: TGTGCCAGCAGCCAGGGTAGACAGACGCGGCTAGCTGGCTACACCTTC
CDR3 protein: CASSQGRQTRLAGYTF

D gene: TRBD1
V gene: TRBV19
clone size: NA
J gene: TRBJ1-6
CDR3 DNA: TGTGCCAGTAGTACCACAGACAGGGGGGCTCGTTCACCCCTCCACTTT
CDR3 protein: CASSTTDRGARSPLHF